One T cell receptor (beta chain) is described in this entry. The entry originates in a study of blood T cell repertoires in COVID-19. Study summary: The United States, Italy and Spain supplied acute and convalescent COVID-19 samples. Sources were T cells, B-cell-depleted T cells, or PBMCs; the material itself was cDNA or gDNA.

As processed by the authors: For nucleated cells, counts were estimated from reference gene primer amplification. Libraries were prepared by immunoSEQ multiplex PCR; TCRdb keeps only in-frame clonotypes and omits some of them. Clone size and V and J calls were adopted from that table, with D and trimming inferred from the DNA. The sample yields about 320,000 clones, 86% seen once. The germline V gene encodes CDR1 LNHDA and CDR2 SQIVND (reference sequence). CDR3 size: 16 residues. J lost 0 bases, V lost 6 bases, and 6 bases had no gene match. The chain couples TRBV19 to TRBJ2-3; TRBD2 matches 10 bases. The TCR originated in a woman aged 45-59 years with acute or convalescent COVID-19. Sequencing was done on a sample of peripheral blood. CDR3 in DNA: TGTGCCAGTAGCTCCCGGACTAGCGGAAGCACAGATACGCAGTATTTT. It specifies CASSSRTSGSTDTQYF.